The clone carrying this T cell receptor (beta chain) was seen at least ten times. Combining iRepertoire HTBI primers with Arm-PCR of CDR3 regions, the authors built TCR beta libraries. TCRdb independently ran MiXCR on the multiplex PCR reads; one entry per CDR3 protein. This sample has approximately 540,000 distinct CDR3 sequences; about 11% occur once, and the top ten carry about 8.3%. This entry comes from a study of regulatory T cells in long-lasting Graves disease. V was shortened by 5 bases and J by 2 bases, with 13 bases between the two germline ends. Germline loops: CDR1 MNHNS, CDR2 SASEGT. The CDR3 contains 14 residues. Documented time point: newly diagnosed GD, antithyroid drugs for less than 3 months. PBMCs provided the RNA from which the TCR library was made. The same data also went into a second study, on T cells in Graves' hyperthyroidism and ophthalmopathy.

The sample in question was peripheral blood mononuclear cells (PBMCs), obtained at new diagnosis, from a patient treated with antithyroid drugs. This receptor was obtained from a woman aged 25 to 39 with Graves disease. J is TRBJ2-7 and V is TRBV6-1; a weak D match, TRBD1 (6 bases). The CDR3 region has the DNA TGTGCCAGCAGTAGAGGGGGACGGACCTACGAGCAGTACTTC. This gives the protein CASSRGGRTYEQYF.